These 27 T cell receptor beta chains originate from one sample sequenced in a study of T cells in Graves' hyperthyroidism and ophthalmopathy. TCR beta CDR3 sequences were amplified from RNA transcripts. RT-PCR in the first round (using the HTBI primer set) targeted the TCR CDR3. MiXCR was run by TCRdb on the multiplex PCR reads, yielding one entry per CDR3 protein. The sample lists approximately 600,000 distinct CDR3 sequences; around 15% were seen once. Sequences were obtained from blood. The source is a woman under 40 with Graves' hyperthyroidism.

The chain links TRBV20-1 to TRBJ1-5, with D perhaps TRBD1 (6 bases). The CDR3 sequence is 15 residues long. V was cut by 6 bases and J by 0 bases, with 15 bases left in between. Germline assignment: CDR1 DFQATT and CDR2 SNEGSKA (reference sequence). The CDR3 here is CSAPGQPYSNQPQHF. The CDR3 DNA reads as TGCAGTGCACCAGGACAGCCATATAGCAATCAGCCCCAGCATTTT.

Points on this clonotype: This may be a read error: a much more frequent sequence differs by one nucleotide. The gene calls are TRBV28 and TRBJ2-7; 7 nucleotides align to TRBD2. V trimming: 3 bases; J trimming: 3 bases; junction bases outside the gene matches: 5. The germline V gene has CDR1 MDHEN and CDR2 SYDVKM. This CDR3 region has 14 residues. CDR3 DNA: TGTGCCAGCAGTTTTCGGGGGGAGTTCTACGAGCAGTACTTC. Its protein is CASSFRGEFYEQYF. Supplemented by reference TRBV28 and TRBJ2-7, the full variable domain reads DVKVTQSSRYLVKRTGEKVFLECVQDMDHENMFWYRQDPGLGLRLIYFSYDVKMKEKGDIPEGYSVSREKKERFSLILESASTNQTSMYLCASSFRGEFYEQYFGPGTRLTVT.

This clonotype was seen more than once but under ten times. This clone may be a read error of a much larger clone one base away. The rearrangement uses TRBV5-1 and TRBJ2-1; 11 bases are shared with TRBD2. The CDR3 contains 15 residues. Unmatched junction bases numbered 3, after V lost 1 base and J lost 6 bases. Germline-derived CDR1 and CDR2 are SGHRS and YFSETQ. The CDR3 spells CASSLTSGSRNEQFF. In nucleotides, the CDR3 is TGCGCCAGCAGCTTGACTAGCGGGAGTCGCAATGAGCAGTTCTTC.

The sample holds many counts of this clonotype. The chain combines TRBV2 with TRBJ1-1, with 8 bases lining up with TRBD1. V was pared by 0 bases and J by 5 bases, with 14 bases of the junction left unmatched. Germline CDR1 and CDR2: SNHLY and FYNNEI. This CDR3 is 18 amino acids long. DNA of the CDR3: TGTGCCAGCAGTGAAGCGCGCGGACAGGGAAGAACTAGAACTGAAGCTTTCTTT. Encoded protein: CASSEARGQGRTRTEAFF.

There are many counts of this clonotype. This chain uses TRBV28 with TRBJ1-1; no firm D call. This CDR3 has 13 amino acids. Germline V gives CDR1 MDHEN, CDR2 SYDVKM. The V end was cut by 5 bases, the J end by 4 bases, with 11 bases between. CDR3 protein: CASSELTITEAFF. In DNA, the CDR3 is TGTGCCAGCAGTGAACTTACTATCACTGAAGCTTTCTTT.

At least ten counts were recorded for this clonotype. The chain's CDR3 is CASSFLSGTYNEQFF. The CDR3 region has the DNA TGCGCCAGCAGCTTTCTTAGCGGGACCTACAATGAGCAGTTCTTC. V is TRBV5-1 and J is TRBJ2-1; 8 nucleotides align to TRBD2. The V gene end was trimmed by 2 bases and the J gene end by 2 bases; junction bases not matched to a gene: 3. The CDR3 length is 15 residues. Germline loops: CDR1 SGHRS, CDR2 YFSETQ.

The chain uses TRBV6-1 and TRBJ2-7; 13 bases agree with TRBD2. The germline gives CDR1 MNHNS, CDR2 SASEGT. The V gene end was trimmed by 6 bases and the J gene end by 6 bases; junction bases not matched to a gene: 5. This CDR3 has 14 amino acids. The DNA for the CDR3 is TGTGCCAGCAGACCAGGACTAGCGGGAGTCGAGCAGTACTTC. Residues: CASRPGLAGVEQYF.

This clonotype came up a few times. The chain is built from TRBV20-1 and TRBJ2-2, with 11 bases matching TRBD2. Looked up from germline, CDR1 is DFQATT and CDR2 is SNEGSKA (reference sequence). V gave up 2 bases and J gave up 5 bases; unmatched junction bases: 4. The CDR3 covers 15 residues. As DNA, the CDR3 is TGCAGTGCTAGACTACTAGCGGGAGAAACCGGGGAGCTGTTTTTT. This encodes CSARLLAGETGELFF.

At least ten counts were recorded for this clonotype. The CDR3 protein is CSASMSGTGGNEQFF. The DNA of the CDR3 is TGCAGTGCTAGTATGTCGGGAACGGGGGGGAATGAGCAGTTCTTC. The V call is TRBV20-1, the J call TRBJ2-1; 8 bases are a match to TRBD2. Germline CDR1 reads DFQATT; CDR2 reads SNEGSKA (reference sequence). V was clipped by 3 bases and J by 7 bases; unmatched bases: 11. This CDR3 has 15 amino acids.

The chain combines TRBV4-1 with TRBJ1-3; D uncertain. Trimming stripped 0 bases from V and 8 bases from J, with 11 bases between. Per the germline V gene, CDR1 is MGHRA and CDR2 is YSYEKL. This CDR3 is built from 14 residues. The CDR3 reads CASSQEHLKDTIYF. Here the CDR3 DNA reads TGCGCCAGCAGCCAAGAGCACCTGAAGGACACCATATATTTT.

The V call is TRBV18, the J call TRBJ1-5; D ambiguous. Germline V gene lookup returns CDR1 KGHSH and CDR2 LQKENI. CDR3 length: 14 residues. The V gene lost 1 base and the J gene lost 2 bases, with 6 bases spanning the gap. This CDR3 is CASSPLDGNQPQHF. CDR3 DNA: TGTGCCAGCTCACCACTAGATGGCAATCAGCCCCAGCATTTT. Full variable domain (remainder filled in from reference TRBV18 and TRBJ1-5): NAGVMQNPRHLVRRRGQEARLRCSPMKGHSHVYWYRQLPEEGLKFMVYLQKENIIDESGMPKERFSAEFPKEGPSILRIQQVVRGDSAAYFCASSPLDGNQPQHFGDGTRLSIL.

This clonotype has just a few counts. This rearrangement joins TRBV4-2 to TRBJ2-2, with a tentative D call TRBD2 (5 bases). Germline CDR1 reads LGHNA; CDR2 reads YNFKEQ. V was cut by 2 bases and J by 7 bases, with 14 bases left in between. CDR3 size: 15 residues. The CDR3 region has the DNA TGTGCCAGCAGCCAACCCTGGATCGAGGGCGGGGAGCTGTTTTTT. Translating gives CASSQPWIEGGELFF.

The table lists this clonotype with many counts. The chain couples TRBV28 to TRBJ2-7; TRBD1 agrees at 7 bases. CDR1 and CDR2 from the germline V gene are MDHEN and SYDVKM. Trimming took 6 bases from V and 2 from J; bases not matched to a gene: 7. There are 14 residues in the CDR3. The CDR3 sequence is CASSPGQNTYEQYF. CDR3 DNA sequence: TGTGCCAGCAGCCCGGGACAGAACACCTACGAGCAGTACTTC.

V usage is TRBV20-1 and J usage is TRBJ1-4; D is possibly TRBD1 (6 bases). Trimming left V 6 bases short and J 16 bases short, with 18 bases between. The V gene's germline CDR1 is DFQATT and CDR2 SNEGSKA (reference sequence). The CDR3 spans 11 residues. The DNA of the CDR3 is TGCAGTGCCCACCAATCCGGGACACGGTTTTTT. Its translation is CSAHQSGTRFF.

Here the CDR3 DNA reads TGTGCCAGCAGTCGGGCGCTTCTAGGACTAGCGGGAGTGTTTCAGCAGTACTTC. The encoded protein is CASSRALLGLAGVFQQYF. The V gene is TRBV6-2 or TRBV6-3, the J gene TRBJ2-7; 13 bases line up with TRBD2. CDR1 and CDR2 from the germline V gene are MNHEY and SVGEGT. Trimming took 5 bases from V and 8 from J; bases not matched to a gene: 18. This CDR3 comprises 18 residues.

This clonotype occurred many times. V usage is TRBV30 and J usage is TRBJ2-3; D is ambiguous. The CDR3 has 12 amino acids. V was shortened by 3 bases and J by 8 bases, with 12 bases between the two germline ends. CDR1 and CDR2 from the germline V gene are GTSNPN and SVGIG (reference sequence). The CDR3 DNA is TGTGCCTGGAGCGAACCGGGCCTTACGCAGTATTTT. Protein product: CAWSEPGLTQYF.

Ten or more counts support this clonotype. This CDR3 reads CASSQQGEDTEAFF. CDR3 bases: TGCGCCAGCAGCCAACAGGGTGAGGACACTGAAGCTTTCTTT. This chain connects TRBV5-1 to TRBJ1-1, with D maybe TRBD1 (6 bases). Deletions cut 4 bases from V and 3 bases from J, with 13 bases between. Germline V gives CDR1 SGHRS, CDR2 YFSETQ. The CDR3 spans 14 residues.

This chain's CDR3 is CASSMTGTGFIGELFF. The CDR3 nucleotides read TGTGCCAGTAGTATGACCGGGACAGGGTTTATCGGGGAGCTGTTTTTT. The chain carries TRBV19 and TRBJ2-2; TRBD1 matches at 9 bases. V shed 3 bases, J shed 7 bases, and the junction held 9 bases outside the gene matches. This CDR3 has 16 residues. Germline CDR1 reads LNHDA; CDR2 reads SQIVND (reference sequence).

This clonotype was seen more than once but under ten times. This chain connects TRBV7-8 to TRBJ1-1; D is undetermined. Trimming stripped 5 bases from V and 9 bases from J, with 25 bases between. The germline CDR1 and CDR2 sequences are SGHVS and FQNEAQ. The CDR3 runs 16 residues. Here the CDR3 reads CASSPPFGEYSEKAFF. The CDR3 DNA follows: TGTGCCAGCAGCCCCCCCTTTGGCGAGTATTCAGAGAAAGCTTTCTTT.

This clonotype has ten or more counts. The V gene is TRBV12-3 or TRBV12-4, the J gene TRBJ2-7; D is undetermined. The ends were cut back, 5 bases at V and 3 bases at J, with 17 bases in the middle. This CDR3 spans 15 amino acids. The CDR3 DNA reads TGTGCCAGCAGTCCTAGGGCCAGAGTTGGCTACGAGCAGTACTTC. Translating gives CASSPRARVGYEQYF.

This clonotype was detected only a few times. The V and J genes are TRBV19 and TRBJ2-2; either TRBD1 or TRBD2 may supply D (6 bases each). The CDR3 covers 16 residues. Trimming stripped 7 bases from V and 3 bases from J, with 18 bases between. Germline CDR1 reads LNHDA; CDR2 reads SQIVND (reference sequence). CDR3: CASTDPERGDTGELFF. CDR3 coding DNA: TGTGCCAGTACCGACCCTGAGAGGGGGGACACCGGGGAGCTGTTTTTT. Using reference TRBV19 and TRBJ2-2 for the parts outside the CDR3, the full variable domain is DGGITQSPKYLFRKEGQNVTLSCEQNLNHDAMYWYRQDPGQGLRLIYYSQIVNDFQKGDIAEGYSVSREKKESFPLTVTSAQKNPTAFYLCASTDPERGDTGELFFGEGSRLTVL.

This clonotype appeared many times. The chain uses TRBV27 and TRBJ1-1; 7 nucleotides line up with TRBD1. The CDR3 has 16 residues. Germline V gene lookup returns CDR1 MNHEY and CDR2 SMNVEV (reference sequence). The J segment lost 0 bases and the V segment lost 0 bases, leaving 4 bases of the junction unmatched. The CDR3 is CASSLSTGTMNTEAFF. CDR3 DNA: TGTGCCAGCAGTTTATCGACAGGGACTATGAACACTGAAGCTTTCTTT.

This clonotype was observed at least ten times. The J gene is TRBJ2-1, the V gene TRBV5-1, with D perhaps matching TRBD1 or TRBD2 (5 bases each). CDR1 and CDR2 from the germline V gene are SGHRS and YFSETQ. The V end lost 4 bases, the J end lost 2 bases, and 13 bases lay between the germline ends. This CDR3 is built from 15 residues. The CDR3 bases are TGCGCCAGCAGCGTAGGGACGGTAGCCTACAATGAGCAGTTCTTC. Translating it yields CASSVGTVAYNEQFF.

The sample holds a few counts of this clonotype. J is TRBJ1-6 and V is TRBV6-1; possibly TRBD1 for D (5 bases). The length of the CDR3 is 15 residues. Trimming pared 6 bases from V and 2 bases from J, leaving 11 bases between. Germline values: CDR1 MNHNS, CDR2 SASEGT. In DNA, the CDR3 is TGTGCCAGCAGACCGGACACGACCTATAATTCACCCCTCCACTTT. This translates into CASRPDTTYNSPLHF.

Comments on this clonotype: One junction end does not reproduce the germline sequence, and a read error may be involved. The gene calls are TRBV5-1 and TRBJ2-6; D might be TRBD1 (5 bases). This CDR3 region has 17 residues. CDR1 is SGHRS, CDR2 YFSETQ, per germline. In DNA, the CDR3 is TGCGCCAGCAGCTTGCCCTCCATTCCGGCTGGGGCCGACGTCCTGACTTTC. The encoded protein is CASSLPSIPAGADVLTF.

This clonotype showed up many times. V usage is TRBV27 and J usage is TRBJ2-3; 7 bases agree with TRBD2. This CDR3 has 15 amino acids. Per the germline V gene, CDR1 is MNHEY and CDR2 is SMNVEV (reference sequence). V was clipped by 5 bases and J by 6 bases; unmatched bases: 11. The CDR3 here is CASSGGAGILDTQYF. In nucleotides, the CDR3 is TGTGCCAGCAGTGGGGGAGCGGGAATTCTGGATACGCAGTATTTT.

The table lists this clonotype with many counts. V is TRBV28 and J is TRBJ2-1; 15 bases are shared with TRBD2. The CDR3 is 17 amino acids. The germline V gene has CDR1 MDHEN and CDR2 SYDVKM. V trimming: 2 bases; J trimming: 8 bases; junction bases outside the gene matches: 7. The CDR3 region is CASSLRRTSGRAYEQFF. The DNA for the CDR3 is TGTGCCAGCAGTTTAAGGAGGACTAGCGGGAGGGCCTATGAGCAGTTCTTC.